These 21 T cell receptor beta chains came from one sample sequenced in a study of shared clonotypes between healthy human individuals. Clones were sequenced by immunoSEQ multiplex PCR, and TCRdb holds only the in-frame ones, with some missing. The sample records approximately 2.1 million clones, 90% to 95% being singletons. Sequencing input: naive CD4+ T cells from PBMCs. Subset defined: CD45RA+ positively selected. The receptors were sampled from a man younger than 30 in good health. Some clones in this sample may be carry-over from other donors' samples.

The chain has TRBV27 and TRBJ2-7; TRBD1 aligns across 8 bases. Trimming took 4 bases from V and 3 from J; bases not matched to a gene: 14. CDR3 length equals 17 residues. CDR1 and CDR2 from the germline V gene are MNHEY and SMNVEV (reference sequence). In DNA form, the CDR3 reads TGTGCCAGCAGTTCCCGATTCGACAGGGGCTTTAACTACGAGCAGTACTTC. Its protein product is CASSSRFDRGFNYEQYF.

V gene TRBV18 combines with J gene TRBJ2-3, with 10 bases aligning to TRBD2. V lost 4 bases and J lost 4; bases outside the gene matches: 11. There are 17 residues in the CDR3. Looked up from germline, CDR1 is KGHSH and CDR2 is LQKENI. The CDR3 DNA follows: TGTGCCAGCTCACTTTTCCTACTAGCGGGAATAGCAGATACGCAGTATTTT. It yields the protein CASSLFLLAGIADTQYF.

This clone was detected only once. The genes are TRBV7-2 and TRBJ2-3; D is possibly TRBD1 or TRBD2 (6 bases each). The CDR3 has 15 amino acids. Germline values: CDR1 SGHTA, CDR2 FQGNSA. Trimming stripped 1 base from V and 5 bases from J, with 13 bases between. The CDR3 DNA reads TGTGCCAGCAGCTTAGGGGGGGCAAGGGAAGATACGCAGTATTTT. This translates into CASSLGGAREDTQYF.

The chain is built from TRBV15 and TRBJ2-7; 8 bases match TRBD2. Per the germline V gene, CDR1 is LNHNV and CDR2 is YYDKDF (reference sequence). The J segment lost 3 bases and the V segment lost 3 bases, leaving 10 bases of the junction unmatched. CDR3 length: 16 residues. DNA of the CDR3: TGTGCCACCAGCAGGGAACCAGGCCTAGCGGGCTACGAGCAGTACTTC. Translating gives CATSREPGLAGYEQYF.

The gene calls are TRBV28 and TRBJ2-2; 7 bases are shared with TRBD1. The CDR3 extends over 18 amino acids. Losses at the gene ends were 4 bases for V and 0 bases for J; bases not matched to a gene: 11. The V gene's germline CDR1 is MDHEN and CDR2 SYDVKM. The CDR3 DNA sequence: TGTGCCAGCAGTTCCCCCCGACAGGGTATCGCGAACACCGGGGAGCTGTTTTTT. It codes for CASSSPRQGIANTGELFF. Complete variable domain (other parts from reference TRBV28 and TRBJ2-2): DVKVTQSSRYLVKRTGEKVFLECVQDMDHENMFWYRQDPGLGLRLIYFSYDVKMKEKGDIPEGYSVSREKKERFSLILESASTNQTSMYLCASSSPRQGIANTGELFFGEGSRLTVL.

The gene calls are TRBV28 and TRBJ2-3; 9 bases fit TRBD2. Per germline, CDR1 MDHEN and CDR2 SYDVKM. V shed 8 bases, J shed 8 bases, and the junction held 11 bases outside the gene matches. The CDR3 spans 14 residues. The CDR3 region is CASGVAGVPGTQYF. CDR3 nucleotide sequence: TGTGCCAGCGGGGTAGCGGGAGTCCCCGGTACGCAGTATTTT.

A single count supports this clone. The V and J genes are TRBV30 and TRBJ1-6, with 7 bases that match TRBD1. This CDR3 has 14 residues. With 3 bases clipped from V and 8 bases from J, the junction kept 7 bases outside the gene matches. Looked up from germline, CDR1 is GTSNPN and CDR2 is SVGIG (reference sequence). The DNA for the CDR3 is TGTGCCTGGAGCCCTGGGACAGCCCATTCACCCCTCCACTTT. It specifies CAWSPGTAHSPLHF.

This chain joins TRBV5-1 and TRBJ2-7; TRBD2 matches 12 bases. Trimming took 0 bases from V and 0 from J; bases not matched to a gene: 16. CDR3 length: 21 residues. Germline V gene sequence: CDR1 SGHRS, CDR2 YFSETQ. CDR3 in DNA: TGCGCCAGCAGCTTGGGGCTAGCGGGAGGGCCCTCCGGCCCACACTCCTACGAGCAGTACTTC. Protein sequence: CASSLGLAGGPSGPHSYEQYF. Full variable domain (outside the CDR3, taken from reference TRBV5-1 and TRBJ2-7): KAGVTQTPRYLIKTRGQQVTLSCSPISGHRSVSWYQQTPGQGLQFLFEYFSETQRNKGNFPGRFSGRQFSNSRSEMNVSTLELGDSALYLCASSLGLAGGPSGPHSYEQYFGPGTRLTVT.

In the case of this clone: The sample carries other DNA sequences with the same CDR3. The chain joins TRBV7-2 to TRBJ2-5; D may be TRBD1 (5 bases). V gave up 3 bases and J gave up 5 bases, with 10 bases separating them. This CDR3 has 13 residues. The germline CDR1 and CDR2 sequences are SGHTA and FQGNSA. The CDR3 spells CASSFNRQETQYF. CDR3 coding DNA: TGTGCCAGCAGCTTTAACAGGCAGGAGACCCAGTACTTC.

The V call is TRBV12-5, the J call TRBJ2-3; D might be TRBD2 (6 bases). The CDR3 runs 15 residues. Germline lookup yields CDR1 LGHNT and CDR2 FRNRAP. V was clipped by 1 base and J by 0 bases, with 8 bases between them. In DNA form, the CDR3 reads TGTGCTAGTGGTTTGGGGCGGGGTAGCACAGATACGCAGTATTTT. Encoded protein: CASGLGRGSTDTQYF.

The rearrangement uses TRBV7-6 and TRBJ2-7, with D possibly TRBD2 on 5 matching bases. Trimming stripped 1 base from V and 2 bases from J, with 15 bases between. Looked up from germline, CDR1 is SGHVS and CDR2 is FNYEAQ. The CDR3 sequence is 16 residues long. The CDR3 DNA is TGTGCCAGCAGCTTAGAGTTCTCGAGCGGCCCCTACGAGCAGTACTTC. It translates to CASSLEFSSGPYEQYF.

A word on this clone: This same CDR3 is encoded by further DNA sequences in the sample. The V and J genes are TRBV5-4 and TRBJ1-1; D remains unclear. This CDR3 has 14 residues. The V gene's germline CDR1 is SGHNT and CDR2 YYREEE (reference sequence). Trimming took 1 base from V and 0 from J, leaving 7 bases between them. CDR3 in DNA: TGTGCCAGCAGCTTGACGGGTATGAACACTGAAGCTTTCTTT. Its protein product is CASSLTGMNTEAFF. Supplemented by reference TRBV5-4 and TRBJ1-1, the full variable domain reads ETGVTQSPTHLIKTRGQQVTLRCSSQSGHNTVSWYQQALGQGPQFIFQYYREEENGRGNFPPRFSGLQFPNYSSELNVNALELDDSALYLCASSLTGMNTEAFFGQGTRLTVV.

This clone was counted once. The chain has TRBV2 and TRBJ1-5; 9 bases are a match to TRBD1. The CDR3 is 15 residues long. Germline V gives CDR1 SNHLY, CDR2 FYNNEI. V dropped 6 bases and J dropped 9; count of bases not matched to a gene: 12. This CDR3 is CASSAGTGSWGPQHF. The CDR3 DNA sequence: TGTGCCAGCAGCGCCGGGACAGGGTCATGGGGGCCCCAGCATTTT. Full variable domain (outside the CDR3, taken from reference TRBV2 and TRBJ1-5): EPEVTQTPSHQVTQMGQEVILRCVPISNHLYFYWYRQILGQKVEFLVSFYNNEISEKSEIFDDQFSVERPDGSNFTLKIRSTKLEDSAMYFCASSAGTGSWGPQHFGDGTRLSIL.

The gene calls are TRBV7-9 and TRBJ1-2; the D gene is possibly TRBD1 (5 bases). V lost 3 bases and J lost 7, with 6 bases in between. Germline CDR1 reads SEHNR; CDR2 reads FQNEAQ (reference sequence). The CDR3 has 11 amino acids. CDR3 nucleotide sequence: TGTGCCAGCAGCTTGACAGTTGGCTACACCTTC. Amino acid sequence: CASSLTVGYTF.

J is TRBJ2-7 and V is TRBV4-1; D not resolved. The germline V gene encodes CDR1 MGHRA and CDR2 YSYEKL. V lost 1 base to trimming and J lost 1 base, with 11 bases between them. The CDR3 is made up of 15 amino acids. The CDR3 region has the DNA TGCGCCAGCAGCCAAGTGAGCACGCCTTCCTACGAGCAGTACTTC. Translated, it gives CASSQVSTPSYEQYF.

This clone has just one count. The chain joins TRBV2 to TRBJ1-2; D unclear. Trimming cost V 8 bases and J 4 bases, with 14 bases left between them. Germline loops: CDR1 SNHLY, CDR2 FYNNEI. This CDR3 is 13 amino acids long. This CDR3 is CASQAVGFYGYTF. CDR3 bases: TGTGCCAGCCAGGCCGTGGGTTTCTATGGCTACACCTTC. The whole variable domain, filled in from reference TRBV2 and TRBJ1-2, reads EPEVTQTPSHQVTQMGQEVILRCVPISNHLYFYWYRQILGQKVEFLVSFYNNEISEKSEIFDDQFSVERPDGSNFTLKIRSTKLEDSAMYFCASQAVGFYGYTFGSGTRLTVV.

The chain's CDR3 is CASSIDRTSGYNEQFF. The CDR3 DNA reads TGTGCCAGTAGTATAGATCGGACTAGCGGCTACAATGAGCAGTTCTTC. This chain links TRBV19 with TRBJ2-1, with 10 bases lining up with TRBD2. The trim removed 0 bases at V and 3 bases at J, leaving 2 bases unmatched. The germline V gene has CDR1 LNHDA and CDR2 SQIVND (reference sequence). This CDR3 contains 16 residues. Complete variable domain (other parts from reference TRBV19 and TRBJ2-1): DGGITQSPKYLFRKEGQNVTLSCEQNLNHDAMYWYRQDPGQGLRLIYYSQIVNDFQKGDIAEGYSVSREKKESFPLTVTSAQKNPTAFYLCASSIDRTSGYNEQFFGPGTRLTVL.

This chain links TRBV15 with TRBJ2-7; D possibly uses TRBD1 or TRBD2 (5 bases each). Germline V gives CDR1 LNHNV, CDR2 YYDKDF (reference sequence). V was trimmed by 2 bases and J by 1 base, leaving 15 bases between them. The CDR3 totals 16 residues. CDR3 in DNA: TGTGCCACCAGCAGATCCCGGGACGGTCTATCCTACGAGCAGTACTTC. Amino acids: CATSRSRDGLSYEQYF. Drawing the rest from reference TRBV15 and TRBJ2-7, the complete variable domain is DAMVIQNPRYQVTQFGKPVTLSCSQTLNHNVMYWYQQKSSQAPKLLFHYYDKDFNNEADTPDNFQSRRPNTSFCFLDIRSPGLGDTAMYLCATSRSRDGLSYEQYFGPGTRLTVT.

V and J are TRBV9 and TRBJ2-5; D unresolved. Trimming took 1 base from V and 0 from J, leaving 13 bases between them. CDR3 length equals 16 residues. Germline-derived CDR1 and CDR2 are SGDLS and YYNGEE. This CDR3 is CASSVLGRTYQETQYF. The CDR3 coding sequence is TGTGCCAGCAGCGTATTAGGACGGACGTACCAAGAGACCCAGTACTTC.

The chain is built from TRBV9 and TRBJ2-1, with D unclear. Germline V gene sequence: CDR1 SGDLS, CDR2 YYNGEE. The CDR3 has 16 amino acids. V lost 2 bases, J lost 2 bases, and 14 bases lay in between. CDR3 residues: CASSVGSPAAYNEQFF. CDR3 coding DNA: TGTGCCAGCAGCGTGGGATCCCCAGCCGCCTACAATGAGCAGTTCTTC.

As regards this clone: Other DNA sequences of this sample code for an identical CDR3. The chain couples TRBV5-4 to TRBJ2-5; D is unclear. The CDR3 length is 12 residues. Germline V lookup: CDR1 SGHNT, CDR2 YYREEE (reference sequence). Trimming took off 4 bases at V and 1 base at J, with 5 bases between the two ends. This CDR3 is CASSLPQETQYF. Here the CDR3 DNA reads TGTGCCAGCAGCCTTCCCCAAGAGACCCAGTACTTC.